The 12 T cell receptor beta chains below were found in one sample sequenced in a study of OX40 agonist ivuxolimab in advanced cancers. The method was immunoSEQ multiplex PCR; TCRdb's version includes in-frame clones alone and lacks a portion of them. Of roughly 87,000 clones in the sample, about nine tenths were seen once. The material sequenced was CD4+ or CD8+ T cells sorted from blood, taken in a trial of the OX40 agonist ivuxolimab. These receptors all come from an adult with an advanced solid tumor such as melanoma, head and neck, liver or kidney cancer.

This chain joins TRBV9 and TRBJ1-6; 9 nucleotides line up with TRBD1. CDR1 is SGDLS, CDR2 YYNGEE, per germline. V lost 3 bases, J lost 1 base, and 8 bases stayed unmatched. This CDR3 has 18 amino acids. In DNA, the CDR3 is TGTGCCAGCAGCGAGGAGGGACAGGGTGGTTCCTATAATTCACCCCTCCACTTT. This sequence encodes CASSEEGQGGSYNSPLHF.

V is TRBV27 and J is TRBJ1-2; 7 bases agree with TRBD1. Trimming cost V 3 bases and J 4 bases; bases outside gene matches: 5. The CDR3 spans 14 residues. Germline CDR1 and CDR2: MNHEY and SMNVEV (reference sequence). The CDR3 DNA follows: TGTGCCAGCAGTTTTCAGGGACAGTCCTATGGCTACACCTTC. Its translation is CASSFQGQSYGYTF.

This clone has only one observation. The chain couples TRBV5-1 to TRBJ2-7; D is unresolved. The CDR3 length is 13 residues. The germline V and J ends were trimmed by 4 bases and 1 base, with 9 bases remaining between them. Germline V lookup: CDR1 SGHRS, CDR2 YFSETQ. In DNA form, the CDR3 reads TGCGCCAGCAGCGACGGTTCGTCCTACGAGCAGTACTTC. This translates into CASSDGSSYEQYF.

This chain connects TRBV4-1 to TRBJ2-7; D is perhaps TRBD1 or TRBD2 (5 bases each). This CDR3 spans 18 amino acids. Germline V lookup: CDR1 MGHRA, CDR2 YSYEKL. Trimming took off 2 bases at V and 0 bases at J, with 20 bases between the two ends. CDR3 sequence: CASSQIETGPRSSYEQYF. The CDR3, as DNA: TGCGCCAGCAGCCAAATAGAAACGGGGCCTAGGAGCTCCTACGAGCAGTACTTC.

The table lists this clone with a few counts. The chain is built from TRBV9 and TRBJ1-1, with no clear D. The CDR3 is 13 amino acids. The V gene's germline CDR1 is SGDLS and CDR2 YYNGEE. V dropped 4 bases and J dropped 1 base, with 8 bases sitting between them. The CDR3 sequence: CASSPEGNTEAFF. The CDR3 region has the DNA TGTGCCAGCAGCCCCGAGGGGAACACTGAAGCTTTCTTT.

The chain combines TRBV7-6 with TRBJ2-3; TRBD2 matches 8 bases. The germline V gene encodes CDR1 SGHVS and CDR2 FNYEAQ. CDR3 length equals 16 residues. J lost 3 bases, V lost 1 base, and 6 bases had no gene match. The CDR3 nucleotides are TGTGCCAGCAGCTTAGGTAGCGGGGAATTAACAGATACGCAGTATTTT. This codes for CASSLGSGELTDTQYF.

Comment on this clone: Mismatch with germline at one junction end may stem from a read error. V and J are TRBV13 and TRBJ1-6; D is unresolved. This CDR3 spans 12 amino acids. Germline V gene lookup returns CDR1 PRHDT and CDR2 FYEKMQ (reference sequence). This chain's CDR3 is CAGSSYNSPLHF. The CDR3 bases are TGTGCCGGCAGCTCCTATAATTCACCCCTCCACTTT. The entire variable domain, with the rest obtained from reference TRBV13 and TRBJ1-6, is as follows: AAGVIQSPRHLIKEKRETATLKCYPIPRHDTVYWYQQGPGQDPQFLISFYEKMQSDKGSIPDRFSAQQFSDYHSELNMSSLELGDSALYFCAGSSYNSPLHFGNGTRLTVT.

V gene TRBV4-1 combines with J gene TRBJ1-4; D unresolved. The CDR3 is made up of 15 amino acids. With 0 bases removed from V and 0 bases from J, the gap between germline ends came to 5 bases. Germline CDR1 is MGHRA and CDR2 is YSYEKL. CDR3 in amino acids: CASSQEPSTNEKLFF. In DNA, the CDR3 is TGCGCCAGCAGCCAAGAACCATCAACTAATGAAAAACTGTTTTTT.

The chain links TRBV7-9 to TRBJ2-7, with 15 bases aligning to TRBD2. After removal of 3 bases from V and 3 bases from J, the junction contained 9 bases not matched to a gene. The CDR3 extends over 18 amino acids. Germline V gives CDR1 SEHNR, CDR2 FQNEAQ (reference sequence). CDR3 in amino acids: CASSLGTSGGFSGYEQYF. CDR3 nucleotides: TGTGCCAGCAGCTTGGGGACTAGCGGGGGGTTTTCGGGCTACGAGCAGTACTTC. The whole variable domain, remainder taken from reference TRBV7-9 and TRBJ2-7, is DTGVSQNPRHKITKRGQNVTFRCDPISEHNRLYWYRQTLGQGPEFLTYFQNEAQLEKSRLLSDRFSAERPKGSFSTLEIQRTEQGDSAMYLCASSLGTSGGFSGYEQYFGPGTRLTVT.

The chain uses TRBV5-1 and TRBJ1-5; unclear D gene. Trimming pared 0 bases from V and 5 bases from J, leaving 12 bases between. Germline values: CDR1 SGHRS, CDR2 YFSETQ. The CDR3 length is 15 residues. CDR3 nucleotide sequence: TGCGCCAGCAGCTTGGCCGCGGGTTACGATCAGCCCCAGCATTTT. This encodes CASSLAAGYDQPQHF.

The CDR3 protein is CASSSGTGGSYEQYF. The CDR3 DNA reads as TGTGCCAGCAGCTCGGGGACAGGGGGCTCCTACGAGCAGTACTTC. The rearrangement joins TRBV7-9 to TRBJ2-7, with 11 positions matching TRBD1. The CDR3 has 15 amino acids. V dropped 4 bases and J dropped 0; count of bases not matched to a gene: 2. Germline values: CDR1 SEHNR, CDR2 FQNEAQ (reference sequence).

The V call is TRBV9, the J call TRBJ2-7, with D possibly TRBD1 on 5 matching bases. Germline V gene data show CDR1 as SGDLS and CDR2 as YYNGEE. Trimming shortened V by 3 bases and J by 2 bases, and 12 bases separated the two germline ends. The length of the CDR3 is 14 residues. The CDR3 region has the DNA TGTGCCAGCAGCGGGCAGGGTCCCACCTACGAGCAGTACTTC. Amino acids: CASSGQGPTYEQYF. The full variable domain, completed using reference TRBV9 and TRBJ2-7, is DSGVTQTPKHLITATGQRVTLRCSPRSGDLSVYWYQQSLDQGLQFLIQYYNGEERAKGNILERFSAQQFPDLHSELNLSSLELGDSALYFCASSGQGPTYEQYFGPGTRLTVT.